The text below deals with one TCR beta chain. This receptor's antigen is unknown. Within one base of it there is no much larger clone, and no base qualities were kept. TCRbeta CDR3 regions were amplified from genomic DNA using the immunoSEQ Assay, a bias-controlled multiplex PCR. The paper's data handling went like this. Within the assay, amplification of reference gene primers was used to estimate how many nucleated cells each sample contained. Sequence reads were collapsed and filtered to measure the absolute abundance of every unique TCRbeta CDR3 rearrangement. For each sample, productive Simpson clonality was calculated by taking the square root of Simpson's diversity index across productive rearrangements. The source is immuneACCESS, and TCRdb retained only in-frame sequences with V and J called. Part of the clones is not carried over; for the studies checked, unresolved V genes explain less than half of this, and the remainder is unexplained. D and trimming were read from the DNA, whereas the V and J calls and clone size are those reported in that table. In this sample the table shows 240,000 or so clones, more than 75% of which occur a single time. Jointly, the top ten make up roughly 3.3% of the sample.

This sample is drawn from a study of blood T cell repertoires in COVID-19 (dated by TCRdb to 2019 to 2021). Looking at the study overall: Samples covering the acute and convalescent phases of COVID-19 were provided by collaborators in the United States, Italy and Spain. The dataset comprised deeply sampled blood TCRbeta repertoires from subjects exposed to, actively infected with, or recovered from COVID-19. A freely available public database, intended as a resource for researchers studying the immune response to SARS-CoV-2, is where the repertoires were released. The sample metadata nearly always contained a de-identified subject ID, COVID-19 status, age in years and sex. The material from the prospective study consisted of cDNA or gDNA derived from T cells, B-cell-depleted T cells, or PBMCs. The samples were drawn from the first 160 participants of the ongoing ImmuneRACE study and from 950 to 1,500 subjects provided by 6 global collaborators. Where HLA class I and class II types were available, the types were taken from metadata supplied by the sample provider, not from assay-based typing.

Study-level results and caveats: The quantity of clinical and demographic metadata differed by source and by participant and was supplied without curation.

Participants in the prospective study were enrolled through a virtual design, were aged roughly 18 to 100 years, and lived in approximately 25 United States geographic areas. Cohort assignment in the prospective study relied on participant-reported clinical history from a screening survey and a study questionnaire. In the prospective study, whole blood, serum and a nasopharyngeal or oropharyngeal swab were collected from each participant by mobile phlebotomists. Over a roughly two-month period, participants in the prospective study had the option of providing additional blood draws and questionnaires. Prospective study blood samples were shipped either frozen or at room temperature before DNA extraction. The CDR3 covers 12 residues, taking in both the cysteine and the phenylalanine. CDR3 DNA is the only sequence kept; it has 36 bases, read in frame from the first base. Trimming takes 9 bases off V and 9 bases off J; junction bases not matched to a gene: 4.

Material: PBMCs or T cells enriched from blood (not recorded which). This sequence was found in a woman in her 40s with acute COVID-19. The V and J segments used are TRBV12-3 or TRBV12-4 and TRBJ1-6; TRBD1 matches 8 bases in the middle. The DNA sequence is TGTGCCAGTGGACAGGGCCGTTCACCCCTCCACTTT. The encoded protein is CASGQGRSPLHF.